Listed here are 2 T cell receptor beta chains from one sample, sequenced in a study of T cells in tumors after PD-1 blockade. This table comes from immunoSEQ multiplex PCR, and its TCRdb copy is limited to in-frame clones, with some not included. The sample contains roughly 14,000 clones, 82% of which appear only once. The source was PBMCs, collected after anti-PD-1 treatment. These receptors were obtained from a human donor with basal cell carcinoma.

V usage is TRBV5-4 and J usage is TRBJ2-3; 13 bases line up with TRBD2. V lost 5 bases to trimming and J lost 4 bases; unmatched junction nucleotides: 7. The CDR3 sequence is 16 residues long. Germline assignment: CDR1 SGHNT and CDR2 YYREEE (reference sequence). CDR3 loop: CASRTELAGGADTQYF. CDR3 nucleotides: TGTGCCAGCAGAACCGAACTAGCGGGGGGGGCAGATACGCAGTATTTT.

CDR3 nucleotide sequence: TGTGCCAGCAGTGAAGCTGGTAGGGGACGTGGCTACACCTTC. Amino acids: CASSEAGRGRGYTF. The chain combines TRBV2 with TRBJ1-2; tentative D call: TRBD1 (5 bases). Trimming shortened V by 0 bases and J by 7 bases, and 12 bases separated the two germline ends. The CDR3 contains 14 residues. CDR1 SNHLY and CDR2 FYNNEI come from the germline V gene. Looking up the rest from reference TRBV2 and TRBJ1-2 gives the full variable domain: EPEVTQTPSHQVTQMGQEVILRCVPISNHLYFYWYRQILGQKVEFLVSFYNNEISEKSEIFDDQFSVERPDGSNFTLKIRSTKLEDSAMYFCASSEAGRGRGYTFGSGTRLTVV.